The rows below give T cell receptor beta chains drawn from one sample of a study of blood T cell repertoires in COVID-19. Using immunoSEQ multiplex PCR, the repertoire was profiled, and TCRdb retains in-frame clones only, with some absent. Among approximately 97,000 clones listed, roughly nine tenths were seen once. Sequencing was performed on peripheral blood. Every receptor here comes from a man aged 50 to 60 with active COVID-19. CDR3s include the opening cysteine and the closing phenylalanine or tryptophan. D genes are given only for firm matches. Clone size, where shown, is once, few, many, or a class for clones that have expanded.

TRBJ2-3 14 TRBV10-3 few TRBD2 CALGTSGATDTQYF TGTGCCCTGGGGACTAGCGGGGCCACAGATACGCAGTATTTT
TRBJ1-5 15 TRBV5-6 NA TRBD1 CASSGQGASNQPQHF TGTGCCAGCAGTGGACAGGGGGCTTCCAATCAGCCCCAGCATTTT
TRBJ2-5 15 TRBV11-3 NA NA CASSLDQGRGETQYF TGTGCCAGCAGCTTAGACCAGGGCAGGGGTGAGACCCAGTACTTC
TRBJ2-5 14 TRBV3-1/TRBV3-2 NA TRBD1 CASSRAGGGETQYF TGTGCCAGCAGCCGGGCAGGGGGCGGAGAGACCCAGTACTTC
TRBJ1-2 14 TRBV5-5 NA NA CASSLAQGGYGYTF TGTGCCAGCAGCTTGGCACAGGGTGGCTATGGCTACACCTTC
TRBJ2-5 15 TRBV2 NA TRBD2 CASRLAGGRQETQYF TGTGCCAGCCGACTAGCGGGGGGCAGGCAAGAGACCCAGTACTTC
TRBJ1-6 15 TRBV7-9 few NA CASSYKGTNGSPLHF TGTGCCAGCAGCTACAAGGGGACAAATGGTTCACCCCTCCACTTT
TRBJ1-1 14 TRBV7-8 NA NA CASSWGVRNTEAFF TGTGCCAGCAGTTGGGGGGTTAGGAACACTGAAGCTTTCTTT
TRBJ1-1 14 TRBV5-4 NA NA CASSSAREVKEAFF TGTGCCAGCAGCTCGGCGCGGGAGGTGAAAGAAGCTTTCTTT
TRBJ1-2 15 TRBV30 NA NA CAWSVRFSRGYGYTF TGTGCCTGGAGTGTACGCTTTTCCAGGGGCTATGGCTACACCTTC
TRBJ2-1 18 TRBV4-2 NA TRBD2 CASSQGVAGDRSYNEQFF TGTGCCAGCAGCCAAGGGGTAGCGGGGGACCGCTCCTACAATGAGCAGTTCTTC
TRBJ1-5 15 TRBV6-5 NA NA CASSSSGYSNQPQHF TGTGCCAGCAGCTCCTCGGGTTATAGCAATCAGCCCCAGCATTTT
TRBJ2-6 14 TRBV2 NA NA CASHEQGLSNVLTF TGTGCCAGCCACGAGCAGGGGCTGTCCAACGTCCTGACTTTC
TRBJ2-5 13 TRBV29-1 NA NA CSVADGGWETQYF TGCAGCGTGGCCGACGGAGGTTGGGAGACCCAGTACTTC
TRBJ1-5 15 TRBV6-6 NA TRBD1 CASTPTGNSNQPQHF TGTGCCAGCACCCCGACAGGGAATAGCAATCAGCCCCAGCATTTT
TRBJ1-1 14 TRBV7-9 NA NA CASILTGMNTEAFF TGTGCCAGCATTCTTACCGGTATGAACACTGAAGCTTTCTTT
TRBJ2-2 15 TRBV27 once TRBD1 CASSPRDRVTGELFF TGTGCCAGCAGTCCCCGGGACAGGGTCACCGGGGAGCTGTTTTTT
TRBJ2-2 18 TRBV7-2 NA TRBD2 CASSPLGLAASNTGELFF TGTGCCAGCAGCCCGCTAGGACTAGCGGCTTCGAACACCGGGGAGCTGTTTTTT
TRBJ2-3 15 TRBV7-9 NA NA CASSLAVGATDTQYF TGTGCCAGCAGCTTAGCGGTAGGAGCAACAGATACGCAGTATTTT
TRBJ2-7 15 TRBV6-2/TRBV6-3 NA TRBD1 CASSDPGTGNNEQYF TGTGCCAGCAGTGACCCCGGGACAGGGAACAACGAGCAGTACTTC
TRBJ1-2 12 TRBV9 NA TRBD1 CASSANRGGYTF TGTGCCAGCAGCGCTAACAGGGGTGGCTACACCTTC
TRBJ1-3 14 TRBV30 NA NA CAWSVTGAGNTIYF TGTGCCTGGAGTGTCACGGGTGCTGGAAACACCATATATTTT
TRBJ1-4 15 TRBV6-6 NA NA CASSYGGGGGEKLFF TGTGCCAGCAGTTACGGAGGCGGCGGGGGTGAAAAACTGTTTTTT
TRBJ2-7 12 TRBV6-5 NA NA CASSYVGQEQYF TGTGCCAGCAGTTATGTGGGGCAAGAGCAGTACTTC
TRBJ2-1 13 TRBV18 NA TRBD1 CASTGTAYNEQFF TGTGCCAGCACCGGGACAGCATACAATGAGCAGTTCTTC
TRBJ2-2 15 TRBV25-1 NA NA CASSKGELGTGELFF TGTGCCAGCAGTAAGGGGGAGCTGGGGACCGGGGAGCTGTTTTTT